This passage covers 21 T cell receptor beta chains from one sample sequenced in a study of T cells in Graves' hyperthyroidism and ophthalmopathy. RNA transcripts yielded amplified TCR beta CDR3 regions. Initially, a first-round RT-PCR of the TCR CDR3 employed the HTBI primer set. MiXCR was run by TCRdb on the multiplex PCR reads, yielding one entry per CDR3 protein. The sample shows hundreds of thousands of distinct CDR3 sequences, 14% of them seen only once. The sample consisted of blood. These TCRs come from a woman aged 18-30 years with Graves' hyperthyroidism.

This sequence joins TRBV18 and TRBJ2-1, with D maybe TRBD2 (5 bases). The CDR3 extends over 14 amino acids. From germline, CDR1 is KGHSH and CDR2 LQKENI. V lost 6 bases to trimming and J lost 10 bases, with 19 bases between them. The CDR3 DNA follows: TGTGCCAGCTCCCAACCTGCCGTAGGGAGAGAGCAGTTCTTC. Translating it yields CASSQPAVGREQFF.

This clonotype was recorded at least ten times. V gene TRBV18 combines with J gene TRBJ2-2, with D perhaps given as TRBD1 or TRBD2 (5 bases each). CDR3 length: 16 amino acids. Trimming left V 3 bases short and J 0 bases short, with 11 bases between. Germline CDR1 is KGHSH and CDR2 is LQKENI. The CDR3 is CASSPRGRTNTGELFF. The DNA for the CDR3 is TGTGCCAGCTCACCCCGGGGACGGACGAACACCGGGGAGCTGTTTTTT.

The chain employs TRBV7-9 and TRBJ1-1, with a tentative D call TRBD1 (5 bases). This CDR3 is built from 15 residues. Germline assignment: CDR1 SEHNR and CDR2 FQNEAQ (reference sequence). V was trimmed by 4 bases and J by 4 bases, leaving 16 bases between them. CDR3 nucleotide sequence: TGTGCCAGCAGCTCTTCAGTCGTGGGGGTCACTGAAGCTTTCTTT. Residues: CASSSSVVGVTEAFF.

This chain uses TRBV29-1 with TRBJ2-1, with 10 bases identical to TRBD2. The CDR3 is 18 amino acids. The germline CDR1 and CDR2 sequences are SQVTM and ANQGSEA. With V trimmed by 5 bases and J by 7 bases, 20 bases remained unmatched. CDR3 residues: CSVPDRTSGTLVGNEQFF. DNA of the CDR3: TGCAGCGTTCCCGACCGGACTAGCGGCACCCTCGTGGGGAATGAGCAGTTCTTC.

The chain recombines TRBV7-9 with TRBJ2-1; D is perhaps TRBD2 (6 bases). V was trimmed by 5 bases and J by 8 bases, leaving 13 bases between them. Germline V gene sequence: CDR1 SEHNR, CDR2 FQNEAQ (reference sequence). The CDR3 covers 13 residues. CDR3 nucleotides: TGTGCCAGCAGCCCCCCCTGGAGGGATGAGCAGTTCTTC. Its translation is CASSPPWRDEQFF. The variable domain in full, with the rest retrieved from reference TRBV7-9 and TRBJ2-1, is DTGVSQNPRHKITKRGQNVTFRCDPISEHNRLYWYRQTLGQGPEFLTYFQNEAQLEKSRLLSDRFSAERPKGSFSTLEIQRTEQGDSAMYLCASSPPWRDEQFFGPGTRLTVL.

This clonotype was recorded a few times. The CDR3 bases are TGCAGTGCTAGCCCCGGGACCCTCATAGCGGGAGTCGGCTACAATGAGCAGTTCTTC. It is translated as CSASPGTLIAGVGYNEQFF. J is TRBJ2-1 and V is TRBV20-1, with TRBD2 identical over 9 bases. Per germline, CDR1 DFQATT and CDR2 SNEGSKA (reference sequence). The length of the CDR3 is 19 residues. V lost 3 bases and J lost 3; bases outside the gene matches: 18.

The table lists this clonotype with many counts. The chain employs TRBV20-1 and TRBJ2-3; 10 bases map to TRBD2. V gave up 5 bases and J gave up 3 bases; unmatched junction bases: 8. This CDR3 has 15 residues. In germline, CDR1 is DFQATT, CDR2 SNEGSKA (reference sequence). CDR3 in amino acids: CSAYTSGIGTDTQYF. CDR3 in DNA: TGCAGTGCTTATACTAGCGGGATAGGAACAGATACGCAGTATTTT.

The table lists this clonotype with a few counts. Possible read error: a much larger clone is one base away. As DNA, the CDR3 is TGTGCCAGCTCACCACGGCTAGCGGAGGAGCAGTACTTC. This translates into CASSPRLAEEQYF. The rearrangement uses TRBV18 and TRBJ2-7; 7 nucleotides line up with TRBD2. The V and J ends lost 1 base and 7 bases, in that order; junction bases with no gene match: 4. Germline lookup yields CDR1 KGHSH and CDR2 LQKENI. The CDR3 loop spans 13 amino acids. Full variable domain (remainder filled in from reference TRBV18 and TRBJ2-7): NAGVMQNPRHLVRRRGQEARLRCSPMKGHSHVYWYRQLPEEGLKFMVYLQKENIIDESGMPKERFSAEFPKEGPSILRIQQVVRGDSAAYFCASSPRLAEEQYFGPGTRLTVT.

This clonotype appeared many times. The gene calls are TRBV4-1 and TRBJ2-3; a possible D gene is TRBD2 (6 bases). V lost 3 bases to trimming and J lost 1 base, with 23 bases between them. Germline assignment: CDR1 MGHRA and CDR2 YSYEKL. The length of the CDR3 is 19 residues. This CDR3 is CASSHLPLLSGSGTDTQYF. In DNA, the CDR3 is TGCGCCAGCAGCCATCTACCCCTCCTTAGCGGAAGTGGCACAGATACGCAGTATTTT.

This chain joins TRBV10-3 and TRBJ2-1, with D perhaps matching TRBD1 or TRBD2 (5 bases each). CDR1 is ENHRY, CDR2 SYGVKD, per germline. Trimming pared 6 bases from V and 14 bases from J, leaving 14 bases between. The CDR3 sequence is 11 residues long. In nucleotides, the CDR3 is TGTGCCATCAGCGAAACGGGACGGGAGTTCTTC. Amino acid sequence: CAISETGREFF.

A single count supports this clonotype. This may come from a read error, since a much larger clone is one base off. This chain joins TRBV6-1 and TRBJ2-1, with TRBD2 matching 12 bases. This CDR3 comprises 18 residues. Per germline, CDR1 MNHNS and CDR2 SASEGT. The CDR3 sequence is CASTKRLAGVSSHNEQFF. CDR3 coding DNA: TGTGCCAGCACCAAAAGACTAGCGGGAGTGAGCTCCCACAATGAGCAGTTCTTC.

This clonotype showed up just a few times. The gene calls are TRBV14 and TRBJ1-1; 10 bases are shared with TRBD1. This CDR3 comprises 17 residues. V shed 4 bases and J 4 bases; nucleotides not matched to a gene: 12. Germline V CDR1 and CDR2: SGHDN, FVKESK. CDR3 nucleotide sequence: TGTGCCAGCAGCCCTGACAGGGGGCCCTGGTGGGGCACTGAAGCTTTCTTT. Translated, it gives CASSPDRGPWWGTEAFF.

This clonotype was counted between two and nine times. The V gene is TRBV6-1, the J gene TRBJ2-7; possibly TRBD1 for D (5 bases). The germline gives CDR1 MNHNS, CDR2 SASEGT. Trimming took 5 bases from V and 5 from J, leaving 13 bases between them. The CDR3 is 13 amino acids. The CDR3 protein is CASSFPGSNEQYF. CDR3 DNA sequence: TGTGCCAGCAGTTTTCCAGGGTCGAACGAGCAGTACTTC.

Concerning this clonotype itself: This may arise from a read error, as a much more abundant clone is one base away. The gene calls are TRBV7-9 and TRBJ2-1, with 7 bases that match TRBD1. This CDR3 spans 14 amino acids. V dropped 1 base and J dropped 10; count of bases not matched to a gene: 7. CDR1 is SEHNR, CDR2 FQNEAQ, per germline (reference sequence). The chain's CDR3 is CASSLGQGTSEQFF. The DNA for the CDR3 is TGTGCCAGCAGCTTAGGACAGGGTACGAGCGAGCAGTTCTTC.

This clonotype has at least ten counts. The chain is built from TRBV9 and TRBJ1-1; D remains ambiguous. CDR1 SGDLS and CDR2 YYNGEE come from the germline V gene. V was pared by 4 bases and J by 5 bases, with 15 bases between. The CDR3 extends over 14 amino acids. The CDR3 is CASSPTDGPTEAFF. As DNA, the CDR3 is TGTGCCAGCAGCCCGACGGACGGACCTACTGAAGCTTTCTTT.

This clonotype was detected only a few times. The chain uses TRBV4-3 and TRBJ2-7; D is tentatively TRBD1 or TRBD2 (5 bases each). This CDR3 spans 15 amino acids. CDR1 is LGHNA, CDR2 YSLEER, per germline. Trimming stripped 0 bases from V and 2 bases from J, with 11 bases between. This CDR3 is CASSQDRQGAYEQYF. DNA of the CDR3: TGCGCCAGCAGCCAAGATCGGCAGGGAGCCTACGAGCAGTACTTC.

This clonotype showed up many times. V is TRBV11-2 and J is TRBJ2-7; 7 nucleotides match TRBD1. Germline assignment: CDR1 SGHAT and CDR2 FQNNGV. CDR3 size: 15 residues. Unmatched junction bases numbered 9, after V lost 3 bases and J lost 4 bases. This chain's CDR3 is CASSFKTGKLYEQYF. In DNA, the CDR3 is TGTGCCAGCAGCTTCAAGACAGGGAAACTGTACGAGCAGTACTTC.

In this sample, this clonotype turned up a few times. The CDR3 loop reads CASSLDRTIYNEQFF. The CDR3 nucleotides read TGTGCCAGCAGCTTAGACCGGACTATTTACAATGAGCAGTTCTTC. V is TRBV11-3 and J is TRBJ2-1, with D perhaps TRBD2 (6 bases). CDR1 is SGHNT, CDR2 YENEEA, per germline. The CDR3 runs to 15 residues. The V end lost 0 bases, the J end lost 4 bases, and 10 bases lay between the germline ends.

CDR3 nucleotide sequence: TGTGCCAGTAGGGGAACGGTCCAAGAGACCCAGTACTTC. Translated, it gives CASRGTVQETQYF. The rearrangement joins TRBV19 to TRBJ2-5; D unclear. V was trimmed by 6 bases and J by 1 base, leaving 9 bases between them. Germline CDR1 is LNHDA and CDR2 is SQIVND (reference sequence). This CDR3 contains 13 residues.

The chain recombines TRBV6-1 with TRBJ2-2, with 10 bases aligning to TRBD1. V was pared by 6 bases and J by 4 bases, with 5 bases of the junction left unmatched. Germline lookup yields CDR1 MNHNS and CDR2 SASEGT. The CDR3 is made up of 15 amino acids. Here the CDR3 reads CASSPGTGVTGELFF. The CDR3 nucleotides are TGTGCCAGCAGCCCCGGGACAGGGGTCACCGGGGAGCTGTTTTTT.

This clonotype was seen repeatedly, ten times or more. The CDR3 DNA reads TGTGCCAGCAGCCAAGTCGGGGGCAAGCAGTACTTC. It specifies CASSQVGGKQYF. The chain combines TRBV3-1 with TRBJ2-7; the D call may be TRBD1 or TRBD2 (6 bases each). V was shortened by 1 base and J by 8 bases, with 9 bases between the two germline ends. CDR3 size: 12 residues. CDR1 is LGHDT and CDR2 is YNNKEL in the germline V gene (reference sequence).